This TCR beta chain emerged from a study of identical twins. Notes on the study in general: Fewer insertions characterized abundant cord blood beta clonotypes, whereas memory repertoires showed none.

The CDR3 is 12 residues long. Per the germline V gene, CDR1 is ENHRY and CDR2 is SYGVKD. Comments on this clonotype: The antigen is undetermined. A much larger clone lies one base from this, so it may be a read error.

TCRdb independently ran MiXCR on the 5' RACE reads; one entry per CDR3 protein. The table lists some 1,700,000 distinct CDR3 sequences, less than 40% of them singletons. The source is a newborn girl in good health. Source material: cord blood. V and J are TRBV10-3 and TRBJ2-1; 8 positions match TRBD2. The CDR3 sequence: CAVRAGDNEQFF. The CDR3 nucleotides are TGTGCCGTCAGAGCGGGGGACAATGAGCAGTTCTTC.